The source of this TCR beta chain is a study of post-analysis software for immune sequencing data. Study-wide findings and caveats: Normalized Chao1 diversity in multiple sclerosis patients fell significantly below that of controls. Roughly 5 TRBV segments occurring more often in patients than controls included TRBV5-6, TRBV5-1 and TRBV20-1. Strong same-batch co-clustering of samples appeared with F measure clustering.

CDR3 size: 15 residues. Trimming removed 0 bases at V and 4 bases at J, with 12 bases between. Germline V lookup: CDR1 MNHEY, CDR2 SVGAGI. This clonotype has just one count. Antigen: not known. Unique molecular identifiers were built into the TCR beta cDNA libraries. MiXCR, run by TCRdb on the PCR reads, gives a single entry per CDR3 protein. The repertoire consists of 350,000 to 500,000 distinct CDR3 sequences, with approximately 37% occurring once and the leading ten covering about 7.6%. The J gene is TRBJ1-2, the V gene TRBV6-5; no definite D call. Sequenced material: blood. The receptor was derived from a girl aged 2 to 10 with multiple sclerosis. The CDR3: CASSYSGRVGYGYTF. The CDR3 DNA follows: TGTGCCAGCAGTTACTCGGGCCGAGTAGGCTATGGCTACACCTTC.